The present TCR beta chain was sequenced within a study of neurological immune-mediated disorders. Regarding the study as a whole: No expanded-clone CDR3 amino acid sequence recurred across subjects, suggesting private TCR-beta repertoires.

This clonotype came up many times. Its antigen remains unknown. Time point described: technical triplicate 1. Sequencing of 15-18 subjects in each run yielded over 170 million TCR-beta sequences. TCRdb recomputed calls from the 5' RACE reads with MiXCR, one row per CDR3 protein. The sample lists 30,000 to 40,000 distinct CDR3 sequences, roughly 11% occurring once. This receptor was obtained from a man in his sixties with HTLV-1-associated myelopathy (HAM/TSP). The sequenced sample consisted of PBMCs.

The CDR3 reads CASSQVYEQYF. The CDR3 bases are TGTGCCAGCAGCCAAGTATACGAGCAGTACTTC. This sequence joins TRBV3-1 and TRBJ2-7; D uncertain. V lost 1 base and J 4 bases, leaving 2 bases between the germline ends. This CDR3 contains 11 residues. The germline CDR1 and CDR2 sequences are LGHDT and YNNKEL (reference sequence).